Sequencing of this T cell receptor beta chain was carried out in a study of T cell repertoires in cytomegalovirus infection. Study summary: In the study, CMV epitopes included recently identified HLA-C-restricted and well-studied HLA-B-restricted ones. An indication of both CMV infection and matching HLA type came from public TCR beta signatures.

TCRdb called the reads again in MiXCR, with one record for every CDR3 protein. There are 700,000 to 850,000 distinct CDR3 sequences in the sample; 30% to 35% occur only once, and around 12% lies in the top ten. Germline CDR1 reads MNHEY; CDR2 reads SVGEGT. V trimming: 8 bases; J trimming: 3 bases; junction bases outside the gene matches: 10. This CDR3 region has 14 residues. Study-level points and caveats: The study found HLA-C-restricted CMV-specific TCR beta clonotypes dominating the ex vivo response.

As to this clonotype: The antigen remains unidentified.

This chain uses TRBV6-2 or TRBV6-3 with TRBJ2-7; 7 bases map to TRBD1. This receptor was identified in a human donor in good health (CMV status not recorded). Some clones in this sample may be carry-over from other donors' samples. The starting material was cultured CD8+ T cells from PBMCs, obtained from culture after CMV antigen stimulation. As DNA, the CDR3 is TGTGCCAGCGGCTCAGCTGACAGGGTCTACGAGCAGTACTTC. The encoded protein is CASGSADRVYEQYF.